This TCR beta chain was found in a study of post-analysis software for immune sequencing data. Study-wide background: Relapsing-remitting, secondary progressive and progressive-relapsing courses of multiple sclerosis were included. Study-level results: Controls had lower frequencies than patients of about 5 TRBV segments, which included TRBV5-6, TRBV5-1 and TRBV20-1. With F measure, samples from one preparation batch clustered together strongly.

This clonotype showed up just a few times. The antigen is unknown. CDR1 and CDR2 (germline): SQVTM, ANQGSEA. Trimming took 4 bases from V and 8 from J; bases not matched to a gene: 6. CDR3 size: 12 residues. cDNA libraries of TCR beta carried unique molecular identifiers. cDNA molecules numbering about 490,000 came from roughly 1 to 10 million T cells. TCRdb passed the PCR reads through MiXCR, listing each CDR3 protein once. The sample contains about 460,000 distinct CDR3 sequences, roughly 45% of which appear only once. This clonotype was obtained from a girl between 5 and 17 years old with multiple sclerosis. V is TRBV29-1 and J is TRBJ2-7; 9 bases align to TRBD1. The sample consisted of blood. The CDR3 protein is CSVVTGGVKQYF. The CDR3 DNA is TGCAGCGTTGTGACAGGGGGGGTAAAGCAGTACTTC.